Listed here are 14 T cell receptor beta chains from one sample, sequenced in a study of T-cell memory formation after mild COVID-19. TCRdb fed the 5' RACE reads into MiXCR, producing one record per CDR3 protein. This table has a few hundred thousand distinct CDR3 sequences, about 23% appearing once. The sequenced sample consisted of PBMCs or a T cell subset sorted from them (not recorded which). The receptors stem from an adult woman who had mild COVID-19 (a few samples of this study predate the infection). Cell type and time point are not known.

Ten or more counts support this clonotype. J is TRBJ2-7 and V is TRBV7-2, with 10 bases matching TRBD2. The CDR3 is 15 residues long. Unmatched junction bases numbered 3, after V lost 3 bases and J lost 1 base. The germline V gene encodes CDR1 SGHTA and CDR2 FQGNSA. The CDR3 loop is CASSFSGGKSYEQYF. The CDR3 nucleotides are TGTGCCAGCAGCTTTAGCGGGGGGAAATCCTACGAGCAGTACTTC.

The sample holds a few counts of this clonotype. The junction does not match germline at one end; this may be a read error. V gene TRBV7-7 combines with J gene TRBJ2-1, with a possible D match to TRBD2 (5 bases). Germline V gives CDR1 SSHAT, CDR2 FNYEAQ (reference sequence). The CDR3 runs 16 residues. CDR3 amino acids: CASSLAYSSSYNEQFF. The CDR3 nucleotides read TGTGCTAGCAGCTTAGCGTACAGCAGCTCCTACAATGAGCAGTTCTTC.

The sample holds a few counts of this clonotype. This chain connects TRBV29-1 to TRBJ1-1, with a possible D match to TRBD1 (5 bases). This CDR3 is built from 13 residues. The V and J ends lost 3 bases and 1 base respectively, with 9 bases between them. In germline, CDR1 is SQVTM, CDR2 ANQGSEA. CDR3 DNA: TGCAGCGTTGAGGGACCCACGAACACTGAAGCTTTCTTT. This codes for CSVEGPTNTEAFF.

CDR3 in DNA: TGTGCCAGCAGTGTTATAGGGAATACAGATACGCAGTATTTT. Amino acid sequence: CASSVIGNTDTQYF. The chain carries TRBV12-3 or TRBV12-4 and TRBJ2-3, with no clear D. Trimming took off 5 bases at V and 3 bases at J, with 12 bases between the two ends. The CDR3 is 14 residues long.

The sample holds a few counts of this clonotype. The chain employs TRBV20-1 and TRBJ1-2; D uncertain. Trimming stripped 1 base from V and 7 bases from J, with 7 bases between. The germline V gene has CDR1 DFQATT and CDR2 SNEGSKA (reference sequence). This CDR3 region has 11 residues. For the CDR3, the DNA is TGCAGTGCTAGAGGCGACGGTGGCTACACCTTC. The encoded protein is CSARGDGGYTF.

This clonotype was counted a few times. V is TRBV4-1 and J is TRBJ1-1; 11 bases map to TRBD1. With 3 bases clipped from V and 0 bases from J, the junction kept 12 bases outside the gene matches. The CDR3 is 19 residues long. Germline loops: CDR1 MGHRA, CDR2 YSYEKL. The CDR3 nucleotides read TGCGCCAGCAGCCACCCGGGACAGGGGGTTGCACTCATGAACACTGAAGCTTTCTTT. Protein sequence: CASSHPGQGVALMNTEAFF.

This clonotype was recorded a few times. The J gene is TRBJ2-1, the V gene TRBV3-1; 7 bases fit TRBD2. The germline V gene encodes CDR1 LGHDT and CDR2 YNNKEL (reference sequence). The CDR3 loop spans 16 amino acids. The ends lost 4 bases at V and 7 bases at J; junction bases unmatched: 13. This CDR3 is CASSPLGREKTNEQFF. In DNA form, the CDR3 reads TGTGCCAGCAGCCCCCTAGGGCGGGAGAAGACGAATGAGCAGTTCTTC.

The CDR3 loop is CASWTGPYGYTF. The CDR3 DNA follows: TGTGCCAGCTGGACAGGGCCCTATGGCTACACCTTC. V is TRBV7-9 and J is TRBJ1-2, with 8 positions matching TRBD1. The CDR3 has 12 amino acids. The germline CDR1 and CDR2 sequences are SEHNR and FQNEAQ (reference sequence). V gave up 8 bases and J gave up 4 bases; unmatched junction bases: 3.

This clonotype was seen many times. This chain connects TRBV7-2 to TRBJ2-3, with TRBD2 matching over 8 bases. Per germline, CDR1 SGHTA and CDR2 FQGNSA. V shed 2 bases, J shed 4 bases, and the junction held 5 bases outside the gene matches. This CDR3 comprises 15 residues. The CDR3 spells CASSLQGTRSDTQYF. In DNA, the CDR3 is TGTGCCAGCAGCTTACAGGGGACTAGGTCAGATACGCAGTATTTT. Combining the CDR3 with reference TRBV7-2 and TRBJ2-3 gives the whole variable domain GAGVSQSPSNKVTEKGKDVELRCDPISGHTALYWYRQSLGQGLEFLIYFQGNSAPDKSGLPSDRFSAERTGGSVSTLTIQRTQQEDSAVYLCASSLQGTRSDTQYFGPGTRLTVL.

This rearrangement joins TRBV6-5 to TRBJ2-1, with D unresolved. Trimming left V 6 bases short and J 10 bases short, with 13 bases between. The germline V gene encodes CDR1 MNHEY and CDR2 SVGAGI. The CDR3 runs to 12 residues. CDR3 amino acids: CASRADTLEQFF. In DNA, the CDR3 is TGTGCCAGCAGGGCAGACACTTTAGAGCAGTTCTTC.

This clonotype was detected a few times. The CDR3 DNA is TGTGCCAGCAGCATCGGACAGGGGAGTCAGCCCCAGCATTTT. Translated: CASSIGQGSQPQHF. The V and J genes are TRBV5-5 and TRBJ1-5; 9 bases are shared with TRBD1. J was trimmed by 6 bases and V by 4 bases; bases with no gene match: 5. This CDR3 comprises 14 residues. Per the germline V gene, CDR1 is SGHKS and CDR2 is YYEKEE (reference sequence).

This clonotype has more than one count but fewer than ten. This sequence joins TRBV6-5 and TRBJ2-7, with 12 bases identical to TRBD1. Germline V lookup: CDR1 MNHEY, CDR2 SVGAGI. V lost 7 bases and J lost 5; bases outside the gene matches: 9. This CDR3 comprises 15 residues. CDR3 in DNA: TGTGCCAGCACCCTCGGGACAGGGGGCTTCAACGAGCAGTACTTC. It is translated as CASTLGTGGFNEQYF.

The chain joins TRBV2 to TRBJ2-5; D gene ambiguous. The germline CDR1 and CDR2 sequences are SNHLY and FYNNEI. The CDR3 contains 13 residues. Trimming pared 2 bases from V and 5 bases from J, leaving 9 bases between. This chain's CDR3 is CASSELSLETQYF. CDR3 nucleotides: TGTGCCAGCAGTGAATTAAGCTTGGAGACCCAGTACTTC. Full variable domain (outside the CDR3, taken from reference TRBV2 and TRBJ2-5): EPEVTQTPSHQVTQMGQEVILRCVPISNHLYFYWYRQILGQKVEFLVSFYNNEISEKSEIFDDQFSVERPDGSNFTLKIRSTKLEDSAMYFCASSELSLETQYFGPGTRLLVL.

The chain employs TRBV20-1 and TRBJ2-7; D is possibly TRBD2 (6 bases). In germline, CDR1 is DFQATT, CDR2 SNEGSKA (reference sequence). The germline V and J ends were trimmed by 0 bases and 3 bases, with 18 bases remaining between them. The CDR3 is made up of 16 amino acids. For the CDR3, the DNA is TGCAGTGCTAGAGATGCCGCCCGGGGGACCAGCTACGAGCAGTACTTC. Its translation: CSARDAARGTSYEQYF.